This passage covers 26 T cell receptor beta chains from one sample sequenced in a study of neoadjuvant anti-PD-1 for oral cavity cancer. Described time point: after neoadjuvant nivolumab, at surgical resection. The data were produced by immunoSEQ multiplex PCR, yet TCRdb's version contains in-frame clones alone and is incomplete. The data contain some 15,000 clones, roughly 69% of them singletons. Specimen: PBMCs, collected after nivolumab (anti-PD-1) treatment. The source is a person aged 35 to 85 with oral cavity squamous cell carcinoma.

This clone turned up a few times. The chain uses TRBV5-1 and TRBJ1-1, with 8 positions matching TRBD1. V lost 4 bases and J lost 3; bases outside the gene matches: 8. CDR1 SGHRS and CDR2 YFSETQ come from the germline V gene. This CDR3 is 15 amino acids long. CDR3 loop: CASSPDGQGYTEAFF. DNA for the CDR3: TGCGCCAGCAGCCCGGACGGACAGGGATACACTGAAGCTTTCTTT.

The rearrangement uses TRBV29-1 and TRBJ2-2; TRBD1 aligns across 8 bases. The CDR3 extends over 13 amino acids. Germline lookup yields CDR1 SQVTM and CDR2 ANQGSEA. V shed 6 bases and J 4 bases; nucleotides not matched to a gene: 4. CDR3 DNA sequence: TGCAGCGTCGGGACAGGAAGCACCGGGGAGCTGTTTTTT. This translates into CSVGTGSTGELFF.

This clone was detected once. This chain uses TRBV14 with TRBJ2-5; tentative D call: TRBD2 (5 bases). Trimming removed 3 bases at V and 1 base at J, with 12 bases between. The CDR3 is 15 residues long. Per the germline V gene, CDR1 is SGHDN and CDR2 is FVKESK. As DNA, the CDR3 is TGTGCCAGCAGCCATACTAGGACCATCCAAGAGACCCAGTACTTC. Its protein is CASSHTRTIQETQYF.

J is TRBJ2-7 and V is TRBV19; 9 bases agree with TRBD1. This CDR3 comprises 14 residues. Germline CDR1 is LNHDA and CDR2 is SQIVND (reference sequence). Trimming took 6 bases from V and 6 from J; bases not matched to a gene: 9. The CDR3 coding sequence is TGTGCCAGTAGGATACAGGGGGCGGAGGGCGAGCAGTACTTC. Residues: CASRIQGAEGEQYF. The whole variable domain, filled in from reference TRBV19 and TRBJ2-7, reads DGGITQSPKYLFRKEGQNVTLSCEQNLNHDAMYWYRQDPGQGLRLIYYSQIVNDFQKGDIAEGYSVSREKKESFPLTVTSAQKNPTAFYLCASRIQGAEGEQYFGPGTRLTVT.

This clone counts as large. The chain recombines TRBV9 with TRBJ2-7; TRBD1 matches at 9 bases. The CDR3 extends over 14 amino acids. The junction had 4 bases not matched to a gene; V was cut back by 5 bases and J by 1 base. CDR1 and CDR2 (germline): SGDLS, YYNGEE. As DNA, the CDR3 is TGTGCCAGCAGTACAGGGGGCGCATCCTACGAGCAGTACTTC. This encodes CASSTGGASYEQYF.

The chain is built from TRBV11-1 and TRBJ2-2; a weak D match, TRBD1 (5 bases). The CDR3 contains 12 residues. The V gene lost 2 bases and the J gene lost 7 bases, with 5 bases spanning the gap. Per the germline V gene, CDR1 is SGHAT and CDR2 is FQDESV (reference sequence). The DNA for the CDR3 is TGTGCCAGCAGCTTAACAGGCGGGGAGCTGTTTTTT. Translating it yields CASSLTGGELFF. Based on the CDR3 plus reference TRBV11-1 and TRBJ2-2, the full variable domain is EAEVAQSPRYKITEKSQAVAFWCDPISGHATLYWYRQILGQGPELLVQFQDESVVDDSQLPKDRFSAERLKGVDSTLKIQPAELGDSAMYLCASSLTGGELFFGEGSRLTVL.

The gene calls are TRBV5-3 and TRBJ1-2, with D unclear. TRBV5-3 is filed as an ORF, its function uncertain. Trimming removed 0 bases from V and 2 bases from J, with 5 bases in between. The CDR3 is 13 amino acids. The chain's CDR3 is CARSLGGNYGYTF. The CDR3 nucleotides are TGTGCCAGAAGCTTGGGCGGAAACTATGGCTACACCTTC.

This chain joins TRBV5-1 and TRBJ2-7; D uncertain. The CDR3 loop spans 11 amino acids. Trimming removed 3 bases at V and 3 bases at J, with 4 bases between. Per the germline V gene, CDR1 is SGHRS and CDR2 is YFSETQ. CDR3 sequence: CASSSDYEQYF. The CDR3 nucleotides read TGCGCCAGCAGCTCAGACTACGAGCAGTACTTC.

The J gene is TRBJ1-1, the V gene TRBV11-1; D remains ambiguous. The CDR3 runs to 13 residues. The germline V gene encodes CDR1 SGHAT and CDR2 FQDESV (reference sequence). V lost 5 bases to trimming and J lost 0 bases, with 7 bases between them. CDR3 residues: CASSRGVNTEAFF. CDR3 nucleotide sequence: TGTGCCAGCAGCCGAGGAGTGAACACTGAAGCTTTCTTT.

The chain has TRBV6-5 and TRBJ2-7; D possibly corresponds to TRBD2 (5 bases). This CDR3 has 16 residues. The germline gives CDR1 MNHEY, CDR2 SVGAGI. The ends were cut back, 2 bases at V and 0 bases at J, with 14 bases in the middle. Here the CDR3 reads CASSYGLSFSSYEQYF. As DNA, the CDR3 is TGTGCCAGCAGTTACGGACTTTCTTTCAGCTCCTACGAGCAGTACTTC.

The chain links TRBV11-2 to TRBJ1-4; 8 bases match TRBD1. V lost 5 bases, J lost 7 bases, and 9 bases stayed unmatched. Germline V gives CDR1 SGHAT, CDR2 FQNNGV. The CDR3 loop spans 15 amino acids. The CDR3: CASSQGTQGGEKLFF. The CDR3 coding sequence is TGTGCCAGCAGCCAGGGGACACAGGGGGGTGAAAAACTGTTTTTT.

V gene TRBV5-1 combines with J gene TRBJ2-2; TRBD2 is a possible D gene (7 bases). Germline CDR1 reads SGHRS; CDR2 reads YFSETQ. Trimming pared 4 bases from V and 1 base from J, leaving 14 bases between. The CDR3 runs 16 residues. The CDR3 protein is CASSPAGAMNTGELFF. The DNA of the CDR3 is TGCGCCAGCAGCCCGGCGGGGGCGATGAACACCGGGGAGCTGTTTTTT.

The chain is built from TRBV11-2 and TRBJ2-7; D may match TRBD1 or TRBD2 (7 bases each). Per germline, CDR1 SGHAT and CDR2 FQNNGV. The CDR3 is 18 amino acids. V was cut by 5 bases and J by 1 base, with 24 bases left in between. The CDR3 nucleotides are TGTGCCAGCAGCCCCCTTGGTAGGGGGCGGGGGTTTTCCTACGAGCAGTACTTC. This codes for CASSPLGRGRGFSYEQYF.

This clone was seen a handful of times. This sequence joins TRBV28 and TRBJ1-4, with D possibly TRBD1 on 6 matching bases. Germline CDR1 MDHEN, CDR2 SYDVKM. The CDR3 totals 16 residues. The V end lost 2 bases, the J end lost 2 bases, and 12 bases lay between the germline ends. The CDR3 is CASSLLRGATNEKLFF. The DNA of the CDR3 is TGTGCCAGCAGTTTACTCAGGGGCGCGACTAATGAAAAACTGTTTTTT. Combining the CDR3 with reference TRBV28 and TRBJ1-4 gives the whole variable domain DVKVTQSSRYLVKRTGEKVFLECVQDMDHENMFWYRQDPGLGLRLIYFSYDVKMKEKGDIPEGYSVSREKKERFSLILESASTNQTSMYLCASSLLRGATNEKLFFGSGTQLSVL.

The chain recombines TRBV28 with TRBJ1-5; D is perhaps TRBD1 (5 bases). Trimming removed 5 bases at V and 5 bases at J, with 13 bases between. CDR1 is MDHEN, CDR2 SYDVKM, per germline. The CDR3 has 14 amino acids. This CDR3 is CASSRGTADQPQHF. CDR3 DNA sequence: TGTGCCAGCAGTCGCGGGACGGCCGATCAGCCCCAGCATTTT. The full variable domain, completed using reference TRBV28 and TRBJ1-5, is DVKVTQSSRYLVKRTGEKVFLECVQDMDHENMFWYRQDPGLGLRLIYFSYDVKMKEKGDIPEGYSVSREKKERFSLILESASTNQTSMYLCASSRGTADQPQHFGDGTRLSIL.

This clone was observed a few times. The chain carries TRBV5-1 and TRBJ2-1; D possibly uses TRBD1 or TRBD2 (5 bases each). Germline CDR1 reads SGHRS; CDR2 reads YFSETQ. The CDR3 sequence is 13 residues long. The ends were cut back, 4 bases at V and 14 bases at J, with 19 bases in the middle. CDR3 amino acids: CASSTETGTEEFF. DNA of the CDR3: TGCGCCAGCAGCACAGAGACCGGGACGGAGGAGTTCTTC.

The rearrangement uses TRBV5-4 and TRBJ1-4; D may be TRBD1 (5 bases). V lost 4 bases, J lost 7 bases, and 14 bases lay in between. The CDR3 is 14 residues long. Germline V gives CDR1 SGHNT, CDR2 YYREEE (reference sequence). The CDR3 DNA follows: TGTGCCAGCAGCCCCGAGGGGACGGGTGAAAAACTGTTTTTT. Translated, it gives CASSPEGTGEKLFF.

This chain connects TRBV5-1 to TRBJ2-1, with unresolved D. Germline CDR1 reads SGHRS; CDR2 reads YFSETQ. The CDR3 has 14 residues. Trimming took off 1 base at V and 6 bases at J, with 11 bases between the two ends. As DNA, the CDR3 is TGCGCCAGCAGCTTGAACATGGCTCTCAATGAGCAGTTCTTC. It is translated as CASSLNMALNEQFF.

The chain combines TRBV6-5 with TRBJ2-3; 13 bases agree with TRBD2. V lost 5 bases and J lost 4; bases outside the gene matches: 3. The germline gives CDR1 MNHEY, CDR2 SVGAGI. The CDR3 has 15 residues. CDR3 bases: TGTGCCAGCAGTCAGACTAGCGGGGGGCCAGATACGCAGTATTTT. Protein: CASSQTSGGPDTQYF.

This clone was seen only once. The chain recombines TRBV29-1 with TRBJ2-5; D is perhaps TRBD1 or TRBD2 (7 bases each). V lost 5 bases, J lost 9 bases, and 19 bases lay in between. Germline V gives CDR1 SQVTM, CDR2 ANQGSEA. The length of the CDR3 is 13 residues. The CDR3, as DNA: TGCAGCGTTCTCAGGGAGGGGGCTTGGTCCCAGTACTTC. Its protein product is CSVLREGAWSQYF. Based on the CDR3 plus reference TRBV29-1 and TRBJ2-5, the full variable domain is SAVISQKPSRDICQRGTSLTIQCQVDSQVTMMFWYRQQPGQSLTLIATANQGSEATYESGFVIDKFPISRPNLTFSTLTVSNMSPEDSSIYLCSVLREGAWSQYFGPGTRLLVL.

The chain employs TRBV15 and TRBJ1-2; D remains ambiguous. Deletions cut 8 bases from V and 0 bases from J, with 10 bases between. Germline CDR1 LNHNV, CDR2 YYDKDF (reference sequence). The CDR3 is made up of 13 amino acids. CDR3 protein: CATLGPPNYGYTF. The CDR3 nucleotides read TGTGCCACCTTAGGCCCTCCTAACTATGGCTACACCTTC.

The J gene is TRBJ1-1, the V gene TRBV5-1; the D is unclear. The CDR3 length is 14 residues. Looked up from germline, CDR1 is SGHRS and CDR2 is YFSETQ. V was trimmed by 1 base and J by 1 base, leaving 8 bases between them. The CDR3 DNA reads TGCGCCAGCAGCTTGTTGCGTCCGAACACTGAAGCTTTCTTT. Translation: CASSLLRPNTEAFF.

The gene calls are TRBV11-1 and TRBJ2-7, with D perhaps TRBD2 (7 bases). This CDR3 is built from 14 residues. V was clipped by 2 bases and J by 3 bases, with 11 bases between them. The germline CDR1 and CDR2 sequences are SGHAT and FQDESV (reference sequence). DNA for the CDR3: TGTGCCAGCAGCTTAAGGGGGGGCTTCTACGAGCAGTACTTC. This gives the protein CASSLRGGFYEQYF.

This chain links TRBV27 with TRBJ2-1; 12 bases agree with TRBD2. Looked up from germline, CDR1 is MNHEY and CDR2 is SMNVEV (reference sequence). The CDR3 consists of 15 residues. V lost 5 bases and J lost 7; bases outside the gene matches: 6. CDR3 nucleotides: TGTGCCAGCAGTCTAGCGGGAGGGCCAGGGAATGAGCAGTTCTTC. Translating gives CASSLAGGPGNEQFF.

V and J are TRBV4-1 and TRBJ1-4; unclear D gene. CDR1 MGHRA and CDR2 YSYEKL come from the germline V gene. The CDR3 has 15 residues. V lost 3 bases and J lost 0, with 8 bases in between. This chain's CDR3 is CASSHTLATNEKLFF. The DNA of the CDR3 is TGCGCCAGCAGCCACACTCTTGCAACTAATGAAAAACTGTTTTTT.

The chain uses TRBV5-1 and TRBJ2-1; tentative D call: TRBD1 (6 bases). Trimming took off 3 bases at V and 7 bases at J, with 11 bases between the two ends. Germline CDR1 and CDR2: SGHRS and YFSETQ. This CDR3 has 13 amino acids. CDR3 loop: CASSSDRRNEQFF. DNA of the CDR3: TGCGCCAGCAGCTCGGACAGAAGAAATGAGCAGTTCTTC.